This T cell receptor beta chain appears in the sequencing data of a study of blood T cell repertoires in COVID-19. The wider study: T cells, B-cell-depleted T cells, or PBMCs supplied cDNA or gDNA.

In the original processing: By means of reference gene primer amplification, nucleated cell counts were estimated. Using immunoSEQ multiplex PCR, the repertoire was profiled, and TCRdb retains in-frame clones only, with some absent. That table furnishes V, J and clone size, whereas the DNA furnished D and trimming. The sample lists some 110,000 clones; approximately 85% were seen once. CDR1 and CDR2 (germline): MDHEN, SYDVKM. V gave up 9 bases and J gave up 8 bases, with 22 bases separating them. This CDR3 spans 14 amino acids. The V and J genes are TRBV28 and TRBJ1-2; D remains ambiguous. The clonotype was recovered from a human donor in a cohort sampled during active COVID-19. Sequencing input: peripheral blood. CDR3 sequence: CASIPSATMRGYTF. As DNA, the CDR3 is TGTGCCAGTATCCCTAGCGCCACCATGAGAGGCTACACCTTC.